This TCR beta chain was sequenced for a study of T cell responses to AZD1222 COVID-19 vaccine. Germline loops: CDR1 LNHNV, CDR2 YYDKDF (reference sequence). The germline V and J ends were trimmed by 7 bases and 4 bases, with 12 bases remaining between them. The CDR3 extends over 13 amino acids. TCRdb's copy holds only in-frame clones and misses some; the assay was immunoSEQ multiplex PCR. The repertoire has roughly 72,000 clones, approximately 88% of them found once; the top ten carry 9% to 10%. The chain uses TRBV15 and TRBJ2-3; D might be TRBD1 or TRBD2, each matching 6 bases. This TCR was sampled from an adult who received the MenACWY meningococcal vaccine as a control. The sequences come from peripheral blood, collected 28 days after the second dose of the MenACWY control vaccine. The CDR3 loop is CATTKGGADTQYF. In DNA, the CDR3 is TGTGCCACCACCAAGGGGGGTGCAGATACGCAGTATTTT. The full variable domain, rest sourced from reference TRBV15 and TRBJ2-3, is DAMVIQNPRYQVTQFGKPVTLSCSQTLNHNVMYWYQQKSSQAPKLLFHYYDKDFNNEADTPDNFQSRRPNTSFCFLDIRSPGLGDTAMYLCATTKGGADTQYFGPGTRLTVL.